What follows are 5 T cell receptor beta chains derived from one specimen sequenced in a study of tumor-infiltrating lymphocytes in primary liver carcinoma. Starting material of 400 to 600 ng total RNA yielded TCR beta cDNA via a constant-region primer. TCR beta libraries came from three nested multiplex PCR rounds using slightly modified ARM-PCR. Running nine to ten cycles apiece, the first two PCR rounds relied on TRBV1-TRBV30 forward primers together with a C-beta reverse primer. TCRdb re-analysed the multiplex PCR reads in MiXCR, keeping a single row per CDR3 protein. There are fewer than 250,000 distinct CDR3 sequences in the sample; around 60% occur only once, and about 7.1% lies in the top ten. The blood RNA (from unsorted whole blood) was obtained, and germline DNA was also extracted. Sequenced material: peripheral blood. These receptors were collected from a woman aged 60 to 75 with primary liver carcinoma and hepatitis B virus infection.

This clonotype was found many times. The chain combines TRBV12-3 or TRBV12-4 with TRBJ2-5, with D uncertain. The CDR3 loop spans 12 amino acids. V dropped 3 bases and J dropped 4 bases, with 6 bases sitting between them. The CDR3, as DNA: TGTGCCAGCAGTTTCCACGGAGAGACCCAGTACTTC. The encoded protein is CASSFHGETQYF.

Of note for this clonotype: A much larger clone is a single base away; this may be a read error. This rearrangement joins TRBV12-3 or TRBV12-4 to TRBJ2-2; D is undetermined. The CDR3 length is 16 residues. Written as DNA, the CDR3 is TGTGACAGCAGTGCCCCGATTGGGCTGAACACCGGGGAGCTGTTTTTT. Residues: CDSSAPIGLNTGELFF.

To note about this clonotype: Given a much more abundant clone one base away, this may be a read error. This sequence joins TRBV6-5 and TRBJ2-7; D not resolved. This CDR3 comprises 13 residues. The V gene lost 7 bases and the J gene lost 4 bases, with 14 bases spanning the gap. Germline V lookup: CDR1 MNHEY, CDR2 SVGAGI. CDR3 bases: TGTGCCAGCACAAGCCTATTCGTTTACGAGCAGTACTTC. Translation gives CASTSLFVYEQYF.

This clonotype came up once. This chain uses TRBV6-4 with TRBJ2-1; maybe TRBD2 (5 bases). The germline V gene encodes CDR1 MRHNA and CDR2 SNTAGT. The V and J ends lost 4 bases and 4 bases respectively, with 8 bases between them. This CDR3 contains 13 residues. The CDR3 reads CASSATKYNEQFF. CDR3 nucleotides: TGTGCCAGCAGTGCGACTAAGTACAATGAGCAGTTCTTC.

Only one count was recorded for this clonotype. The CDR3 nucleotides read TGCAGCGTTTACCCCCCGGCAGCAGGGAACACTGAAGCTTTCTTT. It specifies CSVYPPAAGNTEAFF. The rearrangement links TRBV29-1 to TRBJ1-1, with D hard to call. This CDR3 comprises 15 residues. The germline V gene has CDR1 SQVTM and CDR2 ANQGSEA. Between the trimmed V and J ends, which lost 5 bases and 1 base, there was a span of 17 bases.